These 3 T cell receptor beta chains came from one sample sequenced in a study of T cell changes during pregnancy in multiple sclerosis. Only in-frame clones appear in the TCRdb table, and some are missing; sequencing was by immunoSEQ multiplex PCR. The sample has some 120,000 clones, roughly 95% seen once. This material consisted of peripheral blood, taken after pregnancy. The receptors were gathered from a female donor with multiple sclerosis, enrolled in a pregnancy study.

The CDR3, as DNA: TGTGCCAGTAGTACCGAATCGCGCCAGCCCCAGCATTTT. This gives the protein CASSTESRQPQHF. The chain links TRBV19 to TRBJ1-5, with D hard to call. Deletions cut 4 bases from V and 7 bases from J, with 11 bases between. The CDR3 is 13 residues long. In germline, CDR1 is LNHDA, CDR2 SQIVND (reference sequence). The variable domain in full, with the rest retrieved from reference TRBV19 and TRBJ1-5, is DGGITQSPKYLFRKEGQNVTLSCEQNLNHDAMYWYRQDPGQGLRLIYYSQIVNDFQKGDIAEGYSVSREKKESFPLTVTSAQKNPTAFYLCASSTESRQPQHFGDGTRLSIL.

The chain combines TRBV9 with TRBJ2-2; no definite D call. Between the trimmed V and J ends, which lost 4 bases and 7 bases, there was a span of 8 bases. Looked up from germline, CDR1 is SGDLS and CDR2 is YYNGEE. The CDR3 has 12 residues. The CDR3 reads CASSPGVGELFF. CDR3 DNA: TGTGCCAGCAGCCCTGGAGTCGGGGAGCTGTTTTTT.

This clone was detected once. The chain links TRBV29-1 to TRBJ2-6, with D possibly TRBD2 on 5 matching bases. CDR3 length: 16 amino acids. Trimming took off 0 bases at V and 0 bases at J, with 9 bases between the two ends. The germline V gene encodes CDR1 SQVTM and CDR2 ANQGSEA. The CDR3 is CSVEDRGDSGANVLTF. The DNA of the CDR3 is TGCAGCGTTGAAGATCGGGGTGACTCTGGGGCCAACGTCCTGACTTTC. Combining the CDR3 with reference TRBV29-1 and TRBJ2-6 gives the whole variable domain SAVISQKPSRDICQRGTSLTIQCQVDSQVTMMFWYRQQPGQSLTLIATANQGSEATYESGFVIDKFPISRPNLTFSTLTVSNMSPEDSSIYLCSVEDRGDSGANVLTFGAGSRLTVL.